The clone carrying this T cell receptor beta chain has just a few counts. The antigen is unknown. These data come from a study of T-cell memory formation after mild COVID-19. The CDR3 spans 14 residues. CDR1 is SGHTA and CDR2 is FQGNSA in the germline V gene. V shed 10 bases and J 5 bases; nucleotides not matched to a gene: 10. TCR alpha and TCR beta cDNA libraries with sample barcodes and UMIs came from 5'RACE using constant-segment primers. TCRdb itself ran the 5' RACE reads through MiXCR, one entry per CDR3 protein. The data contain more than 300,000 distinct CDR3 sequences, approximately 15% of them singletons. Overall study findings and caveats: CD4+ contracting clones were found mainly in CM and EM, and CD8+ ones in EMRA. Certain responding clones were present in pre-infection memory, suggesting participation of cross-reactive memory. Clones that contracted from day 15 to 85 had balanced CD4/CD8; later expanders were CD4+ biased.

The receptor was isolated from a man aged 18-30 years who had mild COVID-19 (a few samples of this study predate the infection). Cell type and time point are not known. The chain carries TRBV7-2 and TRBJ2-5; TRBD2 matches 10 bases. The sequencing input was PBMCs or a T cell subset sorted from them (not recorded which). CDR3 amino acids: CAIQRGGQGETQYF. The DNA for the CDR3 is TGTGCCATCCAGCGGGGGGGCCAAGGGGAGACCCAGTACTTC.